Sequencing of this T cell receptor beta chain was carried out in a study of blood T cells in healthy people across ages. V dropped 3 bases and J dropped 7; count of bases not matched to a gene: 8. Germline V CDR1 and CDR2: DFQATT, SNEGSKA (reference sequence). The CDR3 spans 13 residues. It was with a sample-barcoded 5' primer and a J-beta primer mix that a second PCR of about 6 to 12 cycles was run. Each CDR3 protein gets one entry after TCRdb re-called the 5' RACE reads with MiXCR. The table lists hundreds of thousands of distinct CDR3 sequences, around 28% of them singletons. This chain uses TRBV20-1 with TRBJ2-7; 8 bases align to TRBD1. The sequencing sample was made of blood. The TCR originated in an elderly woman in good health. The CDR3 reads CSARDRVKGEQYF. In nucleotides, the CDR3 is TGCAGTGCTAGGGACAGGGTAAAGGGAGAGCAGTACTTC.